Included here is one TCR beta chain sequence, with context. The table came from immunoSEQ multiplex PCR; TCRdb's copy has only in-frame clones and leaves some out. The table includes about 72,000 clones, less than 90% detected once. The data were obtained in a study of OX40 agonist ivuxolimab in advanced cancers. Prior autoimmune disease or systemic immunosuppression barred patients. The germline CDR1 and CDR2 sequences are SGDLS and YYNGEE. CDR3 length: 16 residues. V lost 0 bases and J lost 2, with 11 bases in between. This specimen was CD4+ or CD8+ T cells sorted from blood, taken in a trial of the OX40 agonist ivuxolimab. The chain recombines TRBV9 with TRBJ1-4; D remains ambiguous. This sequence was found in an adult with an advanced solid tumor such as melanoma, head and neck, liver or kidney cancer. This CDR3 is CASSVGWVRTNEKLFF. The CDR3 coding sequence is TGTGCCAGCAGCGTAGGGTGGGTACGGACTAATGAAAAACTGTTTTTT. Combining the CDR3 with reference TRBV9 and TRBJ1-4 gives the whole variable domain DSGVTQTPKHLITATGQRVTLRCSPRSGDLSVYWYQQSLDQGLQFLIQYYNGEERAKGNILERFSAQQFPDLHSELNLSSLELGDSALYFCASSVGWVRTNEKLFFGSGTQLSVL.